Reported below is one T cell receptor (beta chain). The data stem from a study of cytomegalovirus exposure and HLA in healthy donors. The V segment lost 5 bases and the J segment 8 bases; nucleotides outside the gene matches: 9. The CDR3 is 15 residues long. CDR1 LGHNA and CDR2 YNFKEQ come from the germline V gene. This table comes from immunoSEQ multiplex PCR, and its TCRdb copy is limited to in-frame clones, with some not included. This table holds approximately 260,000 clones, around 86% found once. The source material was PBMCs. The clonotype originates from a woman younger than 45 in good health and CMV-seropositive. The chain joins TRBV4-2 to TRBJ2-3; 11 nucleotides match TRBD2. Here the CDR3 DNA reads TGTGCCAGCAGCTCGACTAGCGGGACCTGGGGTACGCAGTATTTT. Its protein product is CASSSTSGTWGTQYF.